This entry features one T cell receptor (beta chain) sequence. The sample holds many counts of this clonotype. Which antigen it targets is not known. No base qualities exist here, and no much larger clone lies one base off it. The approximately 39 donors, aged about 6 to 100 years, were systemically healthy Caucasian individuals from Russia. Roughly 10 milliliters of peripheral blood were collected from each donor into EDTA-treated Vacutainer tubes. Ficoll-Paque density-gradient centrifugation was used to isolate PBMCs, with at least 6 million per sample. Total RNA, at least 6 micrograms per sample, was extracted from PBMCs with Trizol reagent. The percentages of naive CD45RAhigh/CD27high T cells were determined by flow cytometry on a PBMC aliquot from every donor. Libraries were made using 5' RACE. Sequencing used an Illumina HiSeq 2500. A second about 7 to 11 cycle PCR used a sample-barcoded 5' primer and a J-beta primer mix. A template-switch 5' adaptor carrying 12 random nucleotides introduced a unique molecular identifier onto each TCR beta cDNA molecule. Each sample yielded at least 3 million CDR3-containing paired-end reads. First-strand cDNA was synthesized from all RNA with the Mint cDNA synthesis kit, primed by a TRBC-specific oligonucleotide. Following uracil-DNA glycosylase treatment, all cDNA underwent a first 18-cycle PCR with the universal primers M1SS and BC2_uni_R. The study's own analysis went as follows. For normalization, 1 million high-quality reads, each with a distinct molecular identifier, were randomly selected from each sample. Reads sharing molecular identifiers were discarded rather than binned into consensus sequences. MiTCR, with a Q25 quality threshold and the strictest error-elimination algorithm, was used for CDR3 identification, clonotype clustering and error correction. A nonparametric unseen species model using Euler transformation provided a lower-bound estimate of total TCR beta diversity. Clones were called with MiXCR by TCRdb after fastp trimmed the public reads at Q25, and only in-frame beta chains were retained. Each entry merges the rows of one CDR3 protein and shows their most common DNA and genes. TCRdb, not the authors, supplied the V and J calls. Counted in this sample were 750,000 to 1,000,000 distinct CDR3 sequences; 25% to 35% of them appeared once. The ten largest clones capture about a tenth of the sample.

This sample was taken from a study of blood T cells in healthy people across ages (dated by TCRdb to 2013 to 2016). Regarding the study in general: In model experiments, template switching captured about one uniquely barcoded TCR beta cDNA molecule for every two T cells. For two donors (one aged 18 to 29 and one aged 80 or older), the study analyzed two additional independent replicas of 1 million unique cDNA reads from the same blood draw. Using deep sequencing normalized with unique cDNA molecular identifiers, the study measured how TCR beta repertoire diversity changes with age. The donors were split into four age groups: young (average around 15 years), middle-aged (nearly 40), aged (approximately 60) and long-lived (about 82). Overall study results and their limits: The long-lived group showed more naive CD4+ T cells, fewer expanded clones and increased TCR diversity than the aged group, suggesting age selection. Observed TCR beta diversity correlated strongly with the percentage of naive T cells measured by flow cytometry. Conclusive comparison of naive and antigen-experienced compartments was prevented by the profiling of bulk unsorted PBMCs. Total diversity estimates from one million sequenced T cells were considered lower bounds and underestimates. As age increased, observed TCR beta diversity per million T cells dropped in a roughly linear way, and a significant reduction was already evident by age 40. Because donor CMV infection status was unknown, age-related changes in expanded clonotypes were potentially confounded.

Germline trimming amounts to 0 bases on V and 0 bases on J, with 6 as the count of junction bases outside the gene matches. Including cysteine and phenylalanine, the CDR3 has 17 amino acids. Only the CDR3 DNA stays, 51 bases, in frame from base 1. CDR1 and CDR2, looked up from the germline V gene, are LGHNA and YSLEER. These data were likewise used in another study, on T cells of mothers and their children. As the second publication notes: Nine systemically healthy Caucasian individuals, comprising three mothers and their six children, were included as donors. cDNA synthesis consumed the entire amount of extracted RNA, loaded at around 1.4 ug RNA in each 15 ul reaction. Sample barcodes and 2-4 random nucleotides were added via the M1S primer in the second PCR. Each mother yielded over 9.5 million TCR beta CDR3 reads and each child roughly 3.1 million reads. TCR recombination output is similarly shaped by thymic selection in related and unrelated pairs, with a minor effect exerted by inherited differences. Normalized repertoire overlap was always slightly but never significantly higher in related than unrelated mother-child pairs. With a sensitivity of approximately 96 clones per million clonotypes, no persistent microchimeric T cell clones were detected. To look for features that set related mother-child pairs apart from unrelated individuals, the researchers ran deep NGS to compare the TCR beta repertoires of mothers and children. On average, the children were approximately 12 +/- 4 years old, while the mothers were approximately 41 +/- 4 years old. After adapters were ligated using NEBNext reagents, the libraries underwent 100+100 nt paired-end sequencing on an Illumina HiSeq 2000. To prevent cross-contamination, the mother and child libraries were prepared one month apart and sequenced in separate runs. For each donor, between about 450,000 and 2,300,000 distinct TCR beta clonotypes were identified. Naive TCR beta clonotypes were estimated from low-frequency clonotypes matched to each donor's FACS-determined naive share, without sorting.

This clonotype was sampled from a woman in her thirties or forties in good health. Material for sequencing was blood. The V and J genes are TRBV4-3 and TRBJ1-1; 8 bases in between match TRBD1. The CDR3 amino acid sequence is: CASSQDGDRSMNTEAFF. Read as DNA, the sequence is TGCGCCAGCAGCCAAGATGGGGACAGGAGCATGAACACTGAAGCTTTCTTT.